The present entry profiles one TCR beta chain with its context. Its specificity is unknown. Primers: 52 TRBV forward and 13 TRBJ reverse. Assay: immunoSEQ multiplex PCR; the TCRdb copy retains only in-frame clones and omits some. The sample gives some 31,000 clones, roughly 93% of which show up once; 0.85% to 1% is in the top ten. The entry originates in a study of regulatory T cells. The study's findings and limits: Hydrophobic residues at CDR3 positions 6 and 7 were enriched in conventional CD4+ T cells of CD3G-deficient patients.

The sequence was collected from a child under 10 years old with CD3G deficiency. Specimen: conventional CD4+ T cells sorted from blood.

The CDR3 is CASSLSSAEKLFF. DNA for the CDR3: TGTGCCAGCAGTTTAAGCTCGGCGGAAAAACTGTTTTTT. The chain recombines TRBV28 with TRBJ1-4; D not certain. Germline CDR1 and CDR2: MDHEN and SYDVKM. The CDR3 consists of 13 residues. Trimming took off 2 bases at V and 8 bases at J, with 9 bases between the two ends.